This TCR beta chain was identified in a study of technical replicates of blood from a few donors. The CDR3 loop spans 15 amino acids. Germline V lookup: CDR1 SGHAT, CDR2 FQNNGV. The method was immunoSEQ multiplex PCR; TCRdb's version includes in-frame clones alone and lacks a portion of them. The profile covers 9,500 to 15,000 clones, with around 79% appearing a single time and about 15% taken by the ten largest. A word on this clone: Mismatch with germline at one junction end may stem from a read error.

The rearrangement links TRBV11-2 to TRBJ1-1, with 8 bases fitting TRBD1. Sequencing was performed on PBMCs. The origin of this receptor is a human donor in good health. The CDR3 spells CASSLEDRVYTEAFF. DNA for the CDR3: TGTGCCAGCAGCCTAGAGGACAGGGTGTATACTGAAGCTTTCTTT.